The 27 T cell receptor beta chains reported below all come from one sample, sequenced in a study of shared clonotypes between healthy human individuals. Naive CD8 populations comprised CD45RO-negative cells positively selected for CCR7, excluding terminally differentiated effector memory CD45RA+ cells. Repertoires were generated with immunoSEQ multiplex PCR, while TCRdb's copy carries only in-frame clones and drops some. The sample has hundreds of thousands of clones, around 96% seen once; the top ten hold about 0.25%. The sample comprised naive CD8+ T cells sorted from blood. The receptors shown here come from a man aged 30 to 45 in good health.

J is TRBJ2-2 and V is TRBV4-3, with D possibly being TRBD1 (5 bases). The CDR3 has 18 residues. V was shortened by 1 base and J by 3 bases, with 18 bases between the two germline ends. The germline gives CDR1 LGHNA, CDR2 YSLEER. In DNA, the CDR3 is TGCGCCAGCAGCCAAGGGGCCCCCATAGGCAGGGACACCGGGGAGCTGTTTTTT. Translating it yields CASSQGAPIGRDTGELFF.

This clone was seen a handful of times. The rearrangement joins TRBV28 to TRBJ1-1; no clear D. CDR3 length: 12 amino acids. Between the trimmed V and J ends, which lost 6 bases and 6 bases, there was a span of 11 bases. CDR1 MDHEN and CDR2 SYDVKM come from the germline V gene. The CDR3 nucleotides are TGTGCCAGCAGCCGGAGTGGGGCTGAAGCTTTCTTT. Protein sequence: CASSRSGAEAFF.

The chain employs TRBV18 and TRBJ2-5; possibly TRBD1 for D (5 bases). The CDR3 is made up of 14 amino acids. Between the trimmed V and J ends, which lost 8 bases and 3 bases, there was a span of 16 bases. Germline CDR1 is KGHSH and CDR2 is LQKENI. The CDR3 loop is CASARLGHEETQYF. The CDR3 region has the DNA TGTGCCAGCGCTAGGTTGGGGCATGAAGAGACCCAGTACTTC.

The V gene is TRBV14, the J gene TRBJ1-1, with D maybe TRBD1 (5 bases). V dropped 4 bases and J dropped 1 base, with 10 bases sitting between them. This CDR3 region has 14 residues. Per the germline V gene, CDR1 is SGHDN and CDR2 is FVKESK. The CDR3 loop reads CASSRVGENTEAFF. The CDR3 bases are TGTGCCAGCAGCCGGGTGGGGGAGAACACTGAAGCTTTCTTT. The full variable domain, completed using reference TRBV14 and TRBJ1-1, is EAGVTQFPSHSVIEKGQTVTLRCDPISGHDNLYWYRRVMGKEIKFLLHFVKESKQDESGMPNNRFLAERTGGTYSTLKVQPAELEDSGVYFCASSRVGENTEAFFGQGTRLTVV.

A remark on this clone: Other DNA variants within this sample encode the same CDR3. The chain recombines TRBV7-9 with TRBJ2-7; no clear D gene. Germline V CDR1 and CDR2: SEHNR, FQNEAQ (reference sequence). The germline V and J ends were trimmed by 0 bases and 2 bases, with 5 bases remaining between them. CDR3 length equals 13 residues. The DNA for the CDR3 is TGTGCCAGCAGCTTAGCCGACACCTACGAGCAGTACTTC. Its protein product is CASSLADTYEQYF. Supplemented by reference TRBV7-9 and TRBJ2-7, the full variable domain reads DTGVSQNPRHKITKRGQNVTFRCDPISEHNRLYWYRQTLGQGPEFLTYFQNEAQLEKSRLLSDRFSAERPKGSFSTLEIQRTEQGDSAMYLCASSLADTYEQYFGPGTRLTVT.

The genes are TRBV5-1 and TRBJ2-7; 7 bases match TRBD1. CDR3 length: 14 amino acids. After removal of 4 bases from V and 3 bases from J, the junction contained 7 bases not matched to a gene. Germline-derived CDR1 and CDR2 are SGHRS and YFSETQ. The CDR3 nucleotides are TGCGCCAGCAGCCCCCGAGGGACAGTCTACGAGCAGTACTTC. It is translated as CASSPRGTVYEQYF.

This chain joins TRBV10-3 and TRBJ2-1, with TRBD1 as a possible D gene (5 bases). V was trimmed by 7 bases and J by 7 bases, leaving 11 bases between them. The germline V gene encodes CDR1 ENHRY and CDR2 SYGVKD. This CDR3 is 12 amino acids long. Here the CDR3 reads CAITKQGNEQFF. In DNA, the CDR3 is TGTGCCATCACTAAGCAGGGAAATGAGCAGTTCTTC.

Worth noting for this clone: The same CDR3 arises from other DNA sequences in this sample as well. The CDR3 is CASSYSGAYEQYF. The CDR3 region has the DNA TGTGCCAGCAGTTACAGTGGGGCCTACGAGCAGTACTTC. The gene calls are TRBV6-5 and TRBJ2-7; no clear D gene. CDR1 is MNHEY, CDR2 SVGAGI, per germline. This CDR3 contains 13 residues. V shed 2 bases and J shed 2 bases, with 7 bases lying between them.

The chain carries TRBV4-1 and TRBJ1-1; D not certain. CDR3 size: 15 residues. Deletions cut 1 base from V and 1 base from J, with 10 bases between. CDR1 and CDR2 (germline): MGHRA, YSYEKL. CDR3 nucleotide sequence: TGCGCCAGCAGCCAAGCAGTGACCGGGAACACTGAAGCTTTCTTT. This translates into CASSQAVTGNTEAFF.

V is TRBV6-5 and J is TRBJ2-1, with TRBD2 identical over 9 bases. The CDR3 is made up of 15 amino acids. Trimming cost V 7 bases and J 10 bases; bases outside gene matches: 14. Germline V lookup: CDR1 MNHEY, CDR2 SVGAGI. The CDR3 sequence is CASTSLAGGQGEQFF. The DNA for the CDR3 is TGTGCCAGCACGTCCTTGGCGGGAGGGCAGGGGGAGCAGTTCTTC.

CDR3 in amino acids: CASSEWDRTDTQYF. The CDR3 DNA reads as TGTGCCAGCAGTGAATGGGATCGCACAGATACGCAGTATTTT. This chain connects TRBV2 to TRBJ2-3; unclear D gene. This CDR3 is built from 14 residues. Germline loops: CDR1 SNHLY, CDR2 FYNNEI. V lost 2 bases, J lost 1 base, and 7 bases lay in between. The whole variable domain, remainder taken from reference TRBV2 and TRBJ2-3, is EPEVTQTPSHQVTQMGQEVILRCVPISNHLYFYWYRQILGQKVEFLVSFYNNEISEKSEIFDDQFSVERPDGSNFTLKIRSTKLEDSAMYFCASSEWDRTDTQYFGPGTRLTVL.

This clone showed up just once. The rearrangement uses TRBV18 and TRBJ2-1; 8 positions agree with TRBD1. This CDR3 is built from 15 residues. V trimming: 6 bases; J trimming: 4 bases; junction bases outside the gene matches: 8. Germline V gene sequence: CDR1 KGHSH, CDR2 LQKENI. The CDR3 loop reads CASSQTGEGYNEQFF. Here the CDR3 DNA reads TGTGCCAGCTCCCAGACAGGGGAAGGTTACAATGAGCAGTTCTTC. The variable domain in full, with the rest retrieved from reference TRBV18 and TRBJ2-1, is NAGVMQNPRHLVRRRGQEARLRCSPMKGHSHVYWYRQLPEEGLKFMVYLQKENIIDESGMPKERFSAEFPKEGPSILRIQQVVRGDSAAYFCASSQTGEGYNEQFFGPGTRLTVL.

The chain uses TRBV4-3 and TRBJ2-5; 7 nucleotides line up with TRBD1. The germline V gene encodes CDR1 LGHNA and CDR2 YSLEER. The ends lost 0 bases at V and 5 bases at J; junction bases unmatched: 9. The CDR3 totals 16 residues. CDR3 nucleotides: TGCGCCAGCAGCCAAGATGGGCGAGGGGGCGAGGAGACCCAGTACTTC. It is translated as CASSQDGRGGEETQYF.

V is TRBV7-2 and J is TRBJ2-1; D is uncertain. The V and J ends lost 5 bases and 8 bases respectively, with 7 bases between them. The CDR3 has 11 residues. Germline CDR1 and CDR2: SGHTA and FQGNSA. In DNA, the CDR3 is TGTGCCAGCAGCATCTCCGATGAGCAGTTCTTC. Translating it yields CASSISDEQFF.

The chain links TRBV7-9 to TRBJ2-7; weak D call: TRBD2 (7 bases). The CDR3 contains 19 residues. V gave up 5 bases and J gave up 2 bases, with 28 bases separating them. CDR1 and CDR2 from the germline V gene are SEHNR and FQNEAQ (reference sequence). CDR3 nucleotides: TGTGCCAGCAGCCCGTCGGGACACCCCTTAGCGGGCAGACCCTACGAGCAGTACTTC. It yields the protein CASSPSGHPLAGRPYEQYF.

V usage is TRBV7-9 and J usage is TRBJ2-1; TRBD1 is a possible D gene (5 bases). Trimming took off 2 bases at V and 3 bases at J, with 11 bases between the two ends. The CDR3 contains 15 residues. CDR1 is SEHNR and CDR2 is FQNEAQ in the germline V gene (reference sequence). In nucleotides, the CDR3 is TGTGCCAGCAGCTTAACCAGGGTGAACTACAATGAGCAGTTCTTC. Protein product: CASSLTRVNYNEQFF.

The chain links TRBV27 to TRBJ2-1, with 14 bases lining up with TRBD2. This CDR3 has 15 residues. Germline assignment: CDR1 MNHEY and CDR2 SMNVEV (reference sequence). Unmatched junction bases numbered 9, after V lost 7 bases and J lost 10 bases. The CDR3 DNA is TGTGCCAGCACGGTGGGACTAGCGGGAGCGGGAGAGCAGTTCTTC. Its protein product is CASTVGLAGAGEQFF.

The table lists this clone with a count of one. V gene TRBV7-9 combines with J gene TRBJ2-1, with 8 nucleotides matching TRBD2. From germline, CDR1 is SEHNR and CDR2 FQNEAQ (reference sequence). There are 19 residues in the CDR3. Trimming took 2 bases from V and 7 from J; bases not matched to a gene: 19. The CDR3 is CASSLRARAAGVLGNEQFF. In DNA form, the CDR3 reads TGTGCCAGCAGCTTACGCGCCAGGGCAGCGGGAGTTTTGGGGAATGAGCAGTTCTTC. Combining the CDR3 with reference TRBV7-9 and TRBJ2-1 gives the whole variable domain DTGVSQNPRHKITKRGQNVTFRCDPISEHNRLYWYRQTLGQGPEFLTYFQNEAQLEKSRLLSDRFSAERPKGSFSTLEIQRTEQGDSAMYLCASSLRARAAGVLGNEQFFGPGTRLTVL.

This sequence joins TRBV11-2 and TRBJ2-1; 11 bases align to TRBD2. J was trimmed by 4 bases and V by 1 base; bases with no gene match: 6. The CDR3 loop spans 17 amino acids. Germline assignment: CDR1 SGHAT and CDR2 FQNNGV. The CDR3 here is CASSLGVTSGSYNEQFF. The DNA for the CDR3 is TGTGCCAGCAGCTTAGGGGTAACTAGCGGGAGTTACAATGAGCAGTTCTTC.

The rearrangement uses TRBV14 and TRBJ2-7; D is ambiguous. The CDR3 covers 13 residues. Germline V gives CDR1 SGHDN, CDR2 FVKESK. Trimming stripped 1 base from V and 6 bases from J, with 10 bases between. The CDR3 DNA sequence: TGTGCCAGCAGCCAAGTTTGGGGTTCCGAGCAGTACTTC. Amino acids: CASSQVWGSEQYF.

The chain combines TRBV21-1 with TRBJ2-1; the table's D call of TRBD1 was not tested on the DNA. TRBV21-1 is a listed pseudogene. The CDR3 runs 15 residues. CDR3 DNA sequence: TGTGCCAGCAGCCACAGGGTTGACCAATACAATGAGCAGTTCTTC. Protein sequence: CASSHRVDQYNEQFF.

The chain couples TRBV9 to TRBJ2-3; D is unclear. Germline V gene data show CDR1 as SGDLS and CDR2 as YYNGEE. V was cut by 0 bases and J by 3 bases, with 11 bases left in between. The CDR3 runs to 15 residues. The CDR3 DNA sequence: TGTGCCAGCAGCGTAGGAACTACCCCTACAGATACGCAGTATTTT. Amino acids: CASSVGTTPTDTQYF. Variable domain in full (rest from reference TRBV9 and TRBJ2-3): DSGVTQTPKHLITATGQRVTLRCSPRSGDLSVYWYQQSLDQGLQFLIQYYNGEERAKGNILERFSAQQFPDLHSELNLSSLELGDSALYFCASSVGTTPTDTQYFGPGTRLTVL.

The chain couples TRBV27 to TRBJ2-5; 7 bases fit TRBD1. The trim removed 6 bases at V and 3 bases at J, leaving 10 bases unmatched. Germline CDR1 and CDR2: MNHEY and SMNVEV (reference sequence). The CDR3 runs to 15 residues. CDR3 loop: CASSRWGQPEETQYF. DNA of the CDR3: TGTGCCAGCAGCCGATGGGGACAGCCAGAAGAGACCCAGTACTTC.

The J gene is TRBJ2-3, the V gene TRBV5-4; 8 bases are shared with TRBD2. J lost 6 bases, V lost 3 bases, and 6 bases had no gene match. The CDR3 sequence is 14 residues long. CDR1 is SGHNT and CDR2 is YYREEE in the germline V gene (reference sequence). CDR3 in DNA: TGTGCCAGCAGCTCCTGGACTAGCTGGGATACGCAGTATTTT. It specifies CASSSWTSWDTQYF.

The chain recombines TRBV29-1 with TRBJ2-1; 7 positions agree with TRBD2. The germline V gene encodes CDR1 SQVTM and CDR2 ANQGSEA. There are 12 residues in the CDR3. The J segment lost 9 bases and the V segment lost 4 bases, leaving 6 bases of the junction unmatched. CDR3 in DNA: TGCAGCGTTGTTGAGGTAGCGGGTGAGCAGTTCTTC. Its protein is CSVVEVAGEQFF.

The sample holds one count of this clone. The chain combines TRBV2 with TRBJ2-3; maybe TRBD1 (5 bases). V shed 7 bases and J shed 0 bases, with 14 bases lying between them. Germline V gene sequence: CDR1 SNHLY, CDR2 FYNNEI. The CDR3 runs to 15 residues. CDR3 in DNA: TGTGCCAGCATGGGGCTAACGATTAGCACAGATACGCAGTATTTT. As protein: CASMGLTISTDTQYF.

There are a few counts of this clone. The chain carries TRBV27 and TRBJ1-5; 7 nucleotides match TRBD1. CDR3 length equals 15 residues. Germline-derived CDR1 and CDR2 are MNHEY and SMNVEV (reference sequence). V dropped 6 bases and J dropped 0; count of bases not matched to a gene: 5. CDR3 sequence (DNA): TGTGCCAGCAGGACGACAGGGTTTAGCAATCAGCCCCAGCATTTT. Amino acids: CASRTTGFSNQPQHF.